This T cell receptor (beta chain) was captured in a study of regulatory T cells in long-lasting Graves disease. Study summary: Graves' patients (newly diagnosed) had been on antithyroid drugs under 3 months.

This clonotype was seen many times. Its antigen is not known. CDR1 is SGHAT, CDR2 FQNNGV, per germline. V shed 5 bases and J shed 5 bases, with 15 bases lying between them. The CDR3 has 15 residues. General study findings and limits: There were preferences for TRBV28, TRBJ1-2 and TRBJ2-5 in persistent disease.

Arm-PCR with iRepertoire HTBI primers amplified the CDR3 regions for these TCR beta libraries. TCRdb itself ran the multiplex PCR reads through MiXCR, one entry per CDR3 protein. The repertoire includes approximately 270,000 distinct CDR3 sequences, roughly 18% of them detected once, and 14% sits in the top ten. Time point specified: newly diagnosed GD, antithyroid drugs for less than 3 months. Extracted RNA from PBMCs served as the source of the TCR library. These data were also reused for a study on T cells in Graves' hyperthyroidism and ophthalmopathy. As reported in that work: Stable disease denoted Graves' hyperthyroidism without ophthalmopathy progression within 18 months.

Sequencing used peripheral blood mononuclear cells (PBMCs), obtained at new diagnosis, from a patient treated with antithyroid drugs. The receptor's source is a woman in her 30s with Graves disease. The chain combines TRBV11-2 with TRBJ2-2; the D gene could be TRBD1 or TRBD2 (5 bases each). The chain's CDR3 is CASSPRDPRTGELFF. The CDR3 DNA follows: TGTGCCAGCAGCCCGAGGGACCCGAGGACCGGGGAGCTGTTTTTT.